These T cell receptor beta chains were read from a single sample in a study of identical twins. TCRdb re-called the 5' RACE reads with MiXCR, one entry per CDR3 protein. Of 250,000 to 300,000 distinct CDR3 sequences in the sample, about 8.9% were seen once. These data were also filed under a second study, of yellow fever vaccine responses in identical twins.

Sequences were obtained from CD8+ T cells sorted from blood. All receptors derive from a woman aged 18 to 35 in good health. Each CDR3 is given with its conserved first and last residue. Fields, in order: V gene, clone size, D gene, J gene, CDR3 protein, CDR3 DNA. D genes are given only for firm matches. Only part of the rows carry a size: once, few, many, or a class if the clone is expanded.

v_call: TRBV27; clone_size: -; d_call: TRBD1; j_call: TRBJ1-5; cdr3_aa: CASSPTGGNQPQHF; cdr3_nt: TGTGCCAGCAGCCCAACAGGGGGCAATCAGCCCCAGCATTTT
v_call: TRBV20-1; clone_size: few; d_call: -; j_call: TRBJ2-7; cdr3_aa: CSARETHREASYEQYF; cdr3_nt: TGCAGTGCTAGAGAAACCCACAGGGAAGCGTCCTACGAGCAGTACTTC
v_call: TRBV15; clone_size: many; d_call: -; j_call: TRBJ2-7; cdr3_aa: CATSREGAPYEQYF; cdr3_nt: TGTGCCACCAGCAGAGAGGGGGCTCCCTACGAGCAGTACTTC
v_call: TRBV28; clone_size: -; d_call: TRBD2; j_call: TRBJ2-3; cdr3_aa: CASSLGGRGDTQYF; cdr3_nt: TGTGCCAGCAGTTTAGGCGGGAGGGGCGATACGCAGTATTTT
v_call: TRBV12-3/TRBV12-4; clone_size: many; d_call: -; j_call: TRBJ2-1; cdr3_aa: CASSISGGIYNEQFF; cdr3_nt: TGTGCCAGCAGTATCAGCGGTGGGATCTACAATGAGCAGTTCTTC
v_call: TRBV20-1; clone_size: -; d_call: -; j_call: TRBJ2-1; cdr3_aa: CSASFWPDYLSYNEQFF; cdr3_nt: TGCAGTGCCTCCTTCTGGCCCGACTACCTCTCCTACAATGAGCAGTTCTTC
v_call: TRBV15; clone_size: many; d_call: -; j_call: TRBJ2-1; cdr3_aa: CATSSPKMGPSGEQFF; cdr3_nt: TGTGCCACCAGCAGCCCTAAAATGGGCCCCAGCGGTGAGCAGTTCTTC
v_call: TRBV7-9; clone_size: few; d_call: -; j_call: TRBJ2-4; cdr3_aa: CASSPGGGLVNIQYF; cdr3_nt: TGTGCCAGCAGCCCCGGTGGGGGGCTAGTAAACATTCAGTACTTC
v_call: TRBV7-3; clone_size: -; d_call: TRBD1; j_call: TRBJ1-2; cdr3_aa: CASSATGVDGYTF; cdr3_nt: TGTGCCAGCAGCGCGACAGGGGTGGATGGCTACACCTTC
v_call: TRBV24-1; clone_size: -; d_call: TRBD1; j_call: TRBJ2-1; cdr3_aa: CATSDYRTGNNEQFF; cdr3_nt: TGTGCCACCAGTGACTACCGGACAGGGAACAATGAGCAGTTCTTC
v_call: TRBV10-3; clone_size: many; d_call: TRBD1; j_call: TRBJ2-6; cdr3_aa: CAIRDRALDVLTF; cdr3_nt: TGTGCCATCAGGGACAGGGCCCTTGACGTCCTGACTTTC
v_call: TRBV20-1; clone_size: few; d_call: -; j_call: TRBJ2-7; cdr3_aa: CSARVPPFYEQYF; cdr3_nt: TGCAGTGCTAGAGTCCCGCCTTTTTACGAGCAGTACTTC
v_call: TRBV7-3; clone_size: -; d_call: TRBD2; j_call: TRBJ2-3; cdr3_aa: CASSSAVPSGGAFGDTQYF; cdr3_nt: TGTGCCAGCAGTTCGGCCGTCCCTAGCGGGGGGGCCTTCGGAGATACGCAGTATTTT
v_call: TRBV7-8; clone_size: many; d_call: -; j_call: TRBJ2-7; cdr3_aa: CASSDGYSYEQYF; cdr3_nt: TGTGCCAGCAGTGACGGGTACTCCTACGAGCAGTACTTC
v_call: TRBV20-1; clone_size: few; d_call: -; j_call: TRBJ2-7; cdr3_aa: CSAFDSPYEQYF; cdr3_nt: TGCAGTGCTTTTGACAGTCCCTACGAGCAGTACTTC
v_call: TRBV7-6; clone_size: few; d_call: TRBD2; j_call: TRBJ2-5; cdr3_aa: CASKGPAGLAGPGETQYF; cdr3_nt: TGTGCCAGCAAAGGGCCCGCGGGGCTAGCGGGGCCAGGAGAGACCCAGTACTTC
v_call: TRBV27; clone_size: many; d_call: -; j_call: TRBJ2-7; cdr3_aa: CASSLSPGLGEQYF; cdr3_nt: TGTGCCAGCAGTTTATCACCGGGCTTGGGCGAGCAGTACTTC
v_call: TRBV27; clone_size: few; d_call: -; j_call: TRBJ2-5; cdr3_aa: CASSPRGGQILQETQYF; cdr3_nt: TGTGCCAGCAGTCCCCGGGGAGGCCAAATACTCCAAGAGACCCAGTACTTC
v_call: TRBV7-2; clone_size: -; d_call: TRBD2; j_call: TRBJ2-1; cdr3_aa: CASSRTSGQHNEQFF; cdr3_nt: TGTGCCAGCAGCCGGACTAGCGGCCAACACAATGAGCAGTTCTTC
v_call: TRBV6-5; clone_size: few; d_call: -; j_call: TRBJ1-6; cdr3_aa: CASSYYQGTNSPLHF; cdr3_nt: TGTGCCAGCAGTTACTATCAGGGTACGAATTCACCCCTCCACTTT
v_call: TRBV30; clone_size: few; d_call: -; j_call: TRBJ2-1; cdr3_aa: CAWTHGGEQFF; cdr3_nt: TGTGCCTGGACCCACGGGGGTGAGCAGTTCTTC
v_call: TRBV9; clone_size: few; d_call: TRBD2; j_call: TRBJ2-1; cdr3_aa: CASSVEGGGGNNEQFF; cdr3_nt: TGTGCCAGCAGCGTAGAAGGCGGGGGGGGAAACAATGAGCAGTTCTTC
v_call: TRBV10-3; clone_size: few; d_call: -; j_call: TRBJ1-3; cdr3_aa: CAINPGSSGNTIYF; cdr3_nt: TGTGCCATCAATCCCGGTAGCTCTGGAAACACCATATATTTT
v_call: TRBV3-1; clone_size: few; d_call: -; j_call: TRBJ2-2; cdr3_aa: CASSQVPGTGELFF; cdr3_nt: TGTGCCAGCAGCCAAGTGCCGGGGACCGGGGAGCTGTTTTTT
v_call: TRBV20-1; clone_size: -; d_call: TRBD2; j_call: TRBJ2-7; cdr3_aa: CSARVLAGLSYEQYF; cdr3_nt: TGCAGTGCTAGAGTTCTAGCGGGATTATCCTACGAGCAGTACTTC
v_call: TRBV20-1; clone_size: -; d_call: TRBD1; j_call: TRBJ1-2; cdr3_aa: CSARTGYGYTF; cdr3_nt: TGCAGTGCTCGGACAGGGTACGGCTACACCTTC
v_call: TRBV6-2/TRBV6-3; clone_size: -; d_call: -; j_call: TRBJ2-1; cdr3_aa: CASSYSRGSANEQFF; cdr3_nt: TGTGCCAGCAGTTACTCCAGGGGTAGTGCCAATGAGCAGTTCTTC
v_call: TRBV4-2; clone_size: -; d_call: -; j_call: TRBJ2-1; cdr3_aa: CASSQEGGGSANEQFF; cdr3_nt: TGTGCCAGCAGCCAAGAGGGAGGAGGAAGCGCCAATGAGCAGTTCTTC
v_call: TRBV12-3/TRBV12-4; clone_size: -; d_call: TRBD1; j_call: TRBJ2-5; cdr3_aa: CASRHPGGEETQYF; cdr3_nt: TGTGCCAGCAGGCACCCAGGGGGCGAAGAGACCCAGTACTTC
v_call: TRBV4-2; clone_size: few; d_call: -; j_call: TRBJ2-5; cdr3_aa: CASSHYSGAAQETQYF; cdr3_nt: TGTGCCAGCAGCCATTATTCCGGGGCAGCGCAAGAGACCCAGTACTTC
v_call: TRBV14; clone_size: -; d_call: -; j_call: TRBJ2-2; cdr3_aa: CASSRLTEGTNTGELFF; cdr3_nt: TGTGCCAGCAGCCGCTTGACGGAGGGAACGAACACCGGGGAGCTGTTTTTT
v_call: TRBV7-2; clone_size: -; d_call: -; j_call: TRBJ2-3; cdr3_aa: CASSLGSTPDTQYF; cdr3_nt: TGTGCCAGCAGCTTGGGGAGTACCCCAGATACGCAGTATTTT
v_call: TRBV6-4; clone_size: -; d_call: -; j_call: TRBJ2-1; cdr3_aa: CASSDLGGGYNEQFF; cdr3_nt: TGTGCCAGCAGTGATCTGGGAGGTGGTTACAATGAGCAGTTCTTC
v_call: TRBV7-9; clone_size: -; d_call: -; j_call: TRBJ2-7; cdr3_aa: CASSLAGTSYEQYF; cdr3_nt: TGTGCCAGCAGCTTAGCCGGGACCTCCTACGAGCAGTACTTC
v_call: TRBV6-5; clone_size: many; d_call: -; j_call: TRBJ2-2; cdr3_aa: CASSSYVTGELFF; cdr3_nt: TGTGCCAGCAGTTCCTACGTGACCGGGGAGCTGTTTTTT
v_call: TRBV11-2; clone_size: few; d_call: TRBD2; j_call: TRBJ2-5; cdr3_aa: CASSLGLAGQTETQYF; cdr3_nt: TGTGCCAGCAGCTTAGGGCTAGCGGGGCAAACAGAGACCCAGTACTTC
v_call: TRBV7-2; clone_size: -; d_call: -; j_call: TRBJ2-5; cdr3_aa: CASSLRYQETQYF; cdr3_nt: TGTGCCAGCAGCCTCCGGTACCAAGAGACCCAGTACTTC
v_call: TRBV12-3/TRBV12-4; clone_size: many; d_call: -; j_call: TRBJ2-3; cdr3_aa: CASSSHRDTAPDTQYF; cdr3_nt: TGTGCCAGCAGTTCTCACCGGGACACCGCCCCAGATACGCAGTATTTT
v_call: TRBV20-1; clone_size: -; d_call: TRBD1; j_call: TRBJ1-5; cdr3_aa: CGFPGGSDSNQPQHF; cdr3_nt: TGCGGATTTCCAGGGGGCTCAGATAGCAATCAGCCCCAGCATTTT
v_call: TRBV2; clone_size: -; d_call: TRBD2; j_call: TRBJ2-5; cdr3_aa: CASSDTGTSGGPPQWETQYF; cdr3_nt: TGTGCCAGCAGTGATACGGGGACTAGCGGGGGTCCCCCTCAATGGGAGACCCAGTACTTC
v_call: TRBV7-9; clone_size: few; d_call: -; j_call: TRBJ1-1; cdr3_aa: CASSPTNIRGEAFF; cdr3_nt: TGTGCCAGCAGCCCTACGAATATTCGGGGGGAGGCTTTCTTT
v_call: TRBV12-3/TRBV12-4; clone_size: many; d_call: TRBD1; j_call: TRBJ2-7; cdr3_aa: CASSLRTGAYEQYF; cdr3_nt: TGTGCCAGCAGTTTGAGGACAGGGGCCTACGAGCAGTACTTC
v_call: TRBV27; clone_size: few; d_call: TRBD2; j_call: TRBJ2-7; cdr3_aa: CASSLALTSGRYEQYF; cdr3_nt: TGTGCCAGCAGTTTAGCTCTTACTAGCGGGAGATACGAGCAGTACTTC
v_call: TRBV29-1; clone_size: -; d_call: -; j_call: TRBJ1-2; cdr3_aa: CSVEDQEGYYGYTF; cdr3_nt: TGCAGCGTTGAAGATCAGGAAGGGTACTATGGCTACACCTTC
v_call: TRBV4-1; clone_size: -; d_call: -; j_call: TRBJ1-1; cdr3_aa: CASSQEPGSITEAFF; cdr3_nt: TGCGCCAGCAGCCAAGAGCCCGGCTCTATCACTGAAGCTTTCTTT